This T cell receptor beta chain stems from a study of blood T cell repertoires in COVID-19. Study-wide background: Sample material is recorded as cDNA or gDNA derived from T cells, B-cell-depleted T cells, or PBMCs.

Original processing notes: Reference gene primers were amplified, and this amplification served to estimate nucleated cell counts. Some clones are missing from TCRdb's copy, which holds only in-frame ones; the method was immunoSEQ multiplex PCR. That table furnishes V, J and clone size, whereas the DNA furnished D and trimming. The profile shows just over 650,000 clones, approximately 90% of them singletons. The V gene lost 6 bases and the J gene lost 2 bases, with 4 bases spanning the gap. The CDR3 is 11 residues long. Regarding this clone: The sample contains more than one DNA sequence encoding this CDR3.

This sequence originates from a woman aged 18-35 years with acute or convalescent COVID-19. V and J are TRBV12-3 or TRBV12-4 and TRBJ2-5, with D uncertain. Input material: peripheral blood. In nucleotides, the CDR3 is TGTGCCAGCAGCCCGCAAGAGACCCAGTACTTC. Its translation: CASSPQETQYF.